These T cell receptor beta chains were read from a single sample in a study of beta chain features in type 1 diabetes. Measured with immunoSEQ multiplex PCR; TCRdb has only the in-frame clones, and not every one. The profile shows hundreds of thousands of clones, 9.6% of them singletons. The specimen was naive CD4+ T cells from blood. These receptors were obtained from a woman younger than 30 in good health. Both conserved end residues are trimmed from each CDR3. Each record gives: J gene, V gene, clone size, CDR3 length, CDR3 protein. Some rows have no size entry. The others give once, few or many, or a class for an expanded clone.

j_gene: TRBJ1-5
v_gene: TRBV30
abundance: -
len: 10
CDR3aa: ASQGNNQPQH

j_gene: TRBJ2-5
v_gene: TRBV7-9
abundance: many
len: 12
CDR3aa: ASSSSLSAETQY

j_gene: TRBJ1-2
v_gene: TRBV2
abundance: -
len: 12
CDR3aa: ASSGDDSLYGYT

j_gene: TRBJ2-7
v_gene: TRBV9
abundance: -
len: 14
CDR3aa: ASSVVRGRDRGEQY

j_gene: TRBJ1-4
v_gene: TRBV15
abundance: few
len: 11
CDR3aa: ATHPGGTSELF

j_gene: TRBJ2-5
v_gene: TRBV7-2
abundance: few
len: 15
CDR3aa: ASSGPGTSVYQETQY

j_gene: TRBJ2-7
v_gene: TRBV7-8
abundance: -
len: 14
CDR3aa: ASSQKRTVTLYEQY

j_gene: TRBJ2-1
v_gene: TRBV5-4
abundance: few
len: 14
CDR3aa: ASSFNSGQRRREQF

j_gene: TRBJ1-2
v_gene: TRBV7-9
abundance: few
len: 13
CDR3aa: ASSLDWGVDYGYT

j_gene: TRBJ2-1
v_gene: TRBV11-2
abundance: -
len: 13
CDR3aa: ASSSTSGVFDEQF

j_gene: TRBJ2-3
v_gene: TRBV11-2
abundance: few
len: 16
CDR3aa: ASSLDSLARINTDTQY

j_gene: TRBJ2-5
v_gene: TRBV30
abundance: few
len: 11
CDR3aa: AWRWMGAETQY

j_gene: TRBJ2-3
v_gene: TRBV13
abundance: -
len: 14
CDR3aa: ASSLSERGKADTQY

j_gene: TRBJ2-3
v_gene: TRBV6-1
abundance: few
len: 12
CDR3aa: ASSARASGDTQY

j_gene: TRBJ2-1
v_gene: TRBV7-8
abundance: -
len: 17
CDR3aa: ASSPTRLAVISSYNEQF

j_gene: TRBJ1-1
v_gene: TRBV29-1
abundance: few
len: 12
CDR3aa: SVYSTALNTEAF

j_gene: TRBJ2-1
v_gene: TRBV11-3
abundance: -
len: 14
CDR3aa: ASSYARGGSYNEQF

j_gene: TRBJ2-5
v_gene: TRBV5-1
abundance: few
len: 11
CDR3aa: ASTQGGRETQY